A selection of T cell receptor beta chains follows, all from one sample in a study of T-cell reconstitution after alpha-beta-depleted transplantation in children. TCRdb re-derived calls from the PCR reads in MiXCR, one entry per CDR3 protein. In the table there are 450,000 to 700,000 distinct CDR3 sequences, 20% to 30% of which are singletons. Sequencing was performed on PBMCs, taken before TCRalphabeta/CD19-depleted stem cell transplant. The receptors here all came from a boy younger than two with Wiskott-Aldrich syndrome, due to receive a stem cell transplant. The CDR3 runs from the conserved cysteine through the conserved F or W. A D gene is named only where the DNA matches it firmly. Rows give clone size only sometimes, using once, few, many, or a class for an expanded clone.

d_gene | j_gene | v_gene | abundance | len | CDR3nt | CDR3aa
. | TRBJ1-1 | TRBV6-1 | . | 14 | TGTGCCAGCAGCCCCTGGCCAAAGCCCACTGAAGCTTTCTTT | CASSPWPKPTEAFF
. | TRBJ2-7 | TRBV20-1 | few | 13 | TGCAGTGCATCACGTAAGGGGGCCTACGAGCAGTACTTC | CSASRKGAYEQYF
. | TRBJ2-3 | TRBV27 | . | 14 | TGTGCCAGCAGTTTAAGGGACACCACAGATACGCAGTATTTT | CASSLRDTTDTQYF
. | TRBJ2-1 | TRBV4-1 | few | 16 | TGCGCCAGCAGCCAAGCTATCCGGAGCTCCTACAATGAGCAGTTCTTC | CASSQAIRSSYNEQFF
TRBD2 | TRBJ2-7 | TRBV27 | few | 15 | TGTGCCAGCAGCACTACTGGCGGGAGGTCCTACGAGCAGTACTTC | CASSTTGGRSYEQYF
TRBD1 | TRBJ1-2 | TRBV6-1 | . | 14 | TGTGCCAGCACCAAAGGACAGGGGGCAGATGGCTACACCTTC | CASTKGQGADGYTF
. | TRBJ2-2 | TRBV10-3 | . | 18 | TGTGCCATCAGTCGGGGGCGAGTGGGGGACGCGAACACCGGGGAGCTGTTTTTT | CAISRGRVGDANTGELFF
TRBD1 | TRBJ2-1 | TRBV7-2 | once | 15 | TGTGCCAGCAGCTCCCACAGGGGGCGCAGGAATGAGCAGTTCTTC | CASSSHRGRRNEQFF
. | TRBJ2-5 | TRBV15 | . | 14 | TGTGCCACCAGCAGAGATGTGCGGCAAGAGACCCAGTACTTC | CATSRDVRQETQYF
TRBD1 | TRBJ1-2 | TRBV14 | . | 16 | TGTGCCAGCAGCCGAGGAACCGGGACAGGGTACGGAGGCTACACCTTC | CASSRGTGTGYGGYTF
. | TRBJ1-4 | TRBV5-6 | . | 15 | TGTGCCAGCAGCTTGAGAACGCGCACCAATGAAAAACTGTTTTTT | CASSLRTRTNEKLFF
. | TRBJ2-3 | TRBV20-1 | . | 13 | TGCAGTGCTAGAGACCCCAACGGGAATACGCAGTATTTT | CSARDPNGNTQYF
. | TRBJ1-2 | TRBV12-3/TRBV12-4 | . | 13 | TGTGCCAGCGGTACACACCTTAACTATGGCTACACCTTC | CASGTHLNYGYTF
. | TRBJ2-3 | TRBV11-2 | . | 13 | TGTGCCAGCAGCCCCCTCAGTGAGGATACGCAGTATTTT | CASSPLSEDTQYF
. | TRBJ1-1 | TRBV7-6 | . | 15 | TGTGCCAGCAGCCCTAGTAGGAGGGTTGACACTGAAGCTTTCTTT | CASSPSRRVDTEAFF
. | TRBJ2-1 | TRBV5-1 | few | 15 | TGCGCCAGCAGCTTGGTAGGGGGAGGCTACAATGAGCAGTTCTTC | CASSLVGGGYNEQFF
. | TRBJ2-3 | TRBV3-1 | . | 12 | TGTGCCAGCAGCCTCGAGGTCAATACGCAGTATTTT | CASSLEVNTQYF
. | TRBJ2-1 | TRBV5-1 | . | 15 | TGCGCCAGCAGCGCTCGACAGAGCTCCTACAATGAGCAGTTCTTC | CASSARQSSYNEQFF
TRBD1 | TRBJ2-1 | TRBV6-1 | . | 15 | TGTGCCAGCAGTGAAAGGACAGGGTTTCGAGATGAGCAGTTCTTC | CASSERTGFRDEQFF
. | TRBJ2-3 | TRBV12-3/TRBV12-4 | . | 15 | TGTGCCAGCACAAGGGGTCAGAGGCGTCCAGATACGCAGTATTTT | CASTRGQRRPDTQYF
TRBD1 | TRBJ1-4 | TRBV29-1 | few | 11 | TGCAGCGTACAGGGGGATGAAAAACTGTTTTTT | CSVQGDEKLFF
. | TRBJ2-5 | TRBV19 | . | 15 | TGTGCCAGTAGTATAGGCACAGCCACACAAGAGACCCAGTACTTC | CASSIGTATQETQYF
. | TRBJ1-1 | TRBV29-1 | few | 13 | TGCAGCGCTCAACGGGGGTTGAACACTGAAGCTTTCTTT | CSAQRGLNTEAFF
TRBD2 | TRBJ2-7 | TRBV5-5 | few | 17 | TGTGCCAGCAGCTTGACGCGGAGCGGGAGAGTTGAAGACGAGCAGTACTTC | CASSLTRSGRVEDEQYF
. | TRBJ2-2 | TRBV5-1 | few | 16 | TGCGCCAGCAGTTATTTGGGGCTGGCGAACACCGGGGAGCTGTTTTTT | CASSYLGLANTGELFF
. | TRBJ2-5 | TRBV18 | few | 14 | TGTGCCAGCTCACCAGGGCTACGACAAGAGACCCAGTACTTC | CASSPGLRQETQYF